In this sample, the clone carrying this TCR beta chain turned up many times. Germline assignment: CDR1 SGHTA and CDR2 FQGTGA. The CDR3 has 16 residues. Trimming took 2 bases from V and 4 from J, leaving 16 bases between them. This record belongs to a study of regulatory T cells in long-lasting Graves disease. Noted time point: newly diagnosed GD, antithyroid drugs for less than 3 months. PBMC-derived RNA was used for the TCR library. TCR beta libraries were built with iRepertoire HTBI primers and Arm-PCR of CDR3 regions. Via MiXCR, TCRdb re-called the multiplex PCR reads, giving one row per CDR3 protein. The table lists about 330,000 distinct CDR3 sequences, roughly 17% of them singletons. The sample also formed part of further work on T cells in Graves' hyperthyroidism and ophthalmopathy.

The sequences come from peripheral blood mononuclear cells (PBMCs), collected at new diagnosis, from a patient treated with antithyroid drugs. This clonotype originated in a woman aged 18-29 years with Graves disease. J is TRBJ2-3 and V is TRBV7-3; unclear D gene. This chain's CDR3 is CASSLLTFISSDTQYF. CDR3 DNA sequence: TGTGCCAGCAGCTTATTGACCTTTATTTCCTCAGATACGCAGTATTTT.